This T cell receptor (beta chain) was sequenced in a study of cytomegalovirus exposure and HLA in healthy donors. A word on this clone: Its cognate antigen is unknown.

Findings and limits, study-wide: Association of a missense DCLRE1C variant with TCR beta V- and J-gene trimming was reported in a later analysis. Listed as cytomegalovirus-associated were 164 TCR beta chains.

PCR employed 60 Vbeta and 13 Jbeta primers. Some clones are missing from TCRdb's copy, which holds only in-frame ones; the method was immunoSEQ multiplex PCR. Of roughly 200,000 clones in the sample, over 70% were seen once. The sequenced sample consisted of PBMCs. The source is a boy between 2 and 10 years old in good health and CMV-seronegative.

Here the CDR3 reads CASSTTGVDQPQHF. The DNA of the CDR3 is TGTGCCAGTAGTACCACAGGAGTGGATCAGCCCCAGCATTTT. V gene TRBV19 combines with J gene TRBJ1-5, with D possibly being TRBD1 (5 bases). Trimming pared 4 bases from V and 5 bases from J, leaving 12 bases between. This CDR3 spans 14 amino acids. Germline V CDR1 and CDR2: LNHDA, SQIVND (reference sequence).